This T cell receptor beta chain was documented in a study of T cells in Graves' hyperthyroidism and ophthalmopathy. General study findings and limits: The model made its ophthalmopathy prediction, and onset followed a median roughly 6.5 months later. Blood shared most expanded thyroid clonotypes above 0.001.

This clonotype was seen a few times. Its target is not known. Ophthalmopathy in the patients scored at least 3 on Clinical Activity Score and at least 4 on NOSPECS grade, lasting under 3 months. Patients were excluded because of uncontrolled infection, other autoimmune disease, pregnancy or lactation. From RNA transcripts, TCR beta CDR3 regions were amplified. During a first-round RT-PCR of the TCR CDR3, the HTBI primer set was used. In TCRdb, the multiplex PCR reads were re-called with MiXCR into one record per CDR3 protein. The table includes around 300,000 distinct CDR3 sequences, 12% to 15% detected once. This TCR was sampled from a middle-aged woman with Graves' ophthalmopathy. Sequencing was carried out using blood.

CDR3 DNA: TGTGCCTGGAGCACCGCGGGACAGATGAACACTGAAGCTTTCTTT. Translation: CAWSTAGQMNTEAFF. The chain joins TRBV30 to TRBJ1-1; 7 bases fit TRBD1. V shed 3 bases and J 0 bases; nucleotides not matched to a gene: 7. This CDR3 contains 15 residues. Germline values: CDR1 GTSNPN, CDR2 SVGIG (reference sequence).